This record concerns one TCR beta chain sequence. TCRdb keeps only in-frame clones here, not all; method: immunoSEQ multiplex PCR. The repertoire holds roughly 69,000 clones, with more than 85% as singletons. This entry is derived from a study of T cell changes during pregnancy in multiple sclerosis. V trimming: 4 bases; J trimming: 5 bases; junction bases outside the gene matches: 7. The CDR3 sequence is 16 residues long. Per germline, CDR1 LNHDA and CDR2 SQIVND (reference sequence). This receptor was identified in a female donor with multiple sclerosis, enrolled in a pregnancy study. The rearrangement joins TRBV19 to TRBJ2-1; 11 nucleotides line up with TRBD2. This sample comprised peripheral blood, obtained in the second trimester of pregnancy. The DNA for the CDR3 is TGTGCCAGTAGTAAACTAGCGGGAGCGGGGGACAATGAGCAGTTCTTC. Encoded protein: CASSKLAGAGDNEQFF. The full variable domain, with the rest looked up from reference TRBV19 and TRBJ2-1, is DGGITQSPKYLFRKEGQNVTLSCEQNLNHDAMYWYRQDPGQGLRLIYYSQIVNDFQKGDIAEGYSVSREKKESFPLTVTSAQKNPTAFYLCASSKLAGAGDNEQFFGPGTRLTVL.